The entry that follows covers one TCR beta chain sequence. This entry comes from a study of metastatic and nonmetastatic thyroid tumors. Ahead of thyroid surgery, no patient had received treatment of any kind. Original processing methods: Construction of a distant-metastasis classifier for papillary thyroid cancer relied on CDR3 differences across clinicopathological groups. TCRdb re-called the PCR reads via MiXCR. These V and J calls originate from TCRdb's pipeline instead of the authors' own analysis. The sample lists about 8,000 clones, about 29% seen once, with 40% to 45% in the top ten. The sequence was obtained from a male donor with papillary thyroid cancer or a benign thyroid nodule (not recorded which). Some clones in this sample may be carry-over from other donors' samples. Sample: tumor tissue.

The CDR3 sequence is CASSKDRGQNTGELFF. The CDR3 region has the DNA TGCGCCAGCAGCAAAGACAGGGGGCAGAACACCGGGGAGCTGTTTTTT. J is TRBJ2-2 and V is TRBV5-1; 10 bases match TRBD1. Germline CDR1 and CDR2: SGHRS and YFSETQ. The V and J ends lost 4 bases and 1 base, in that order; junction bases with no gene match: 4. The CDR3 runs 16 residues.